This passage covers 24 T cell receptor beta chains from one sample sequenced in a study of shared clonotypes between healthy human individuals. Sequencing used immunoSEQ multiplex PCR; TCRdb keeps in-frame clones, though not all of them. The sample gives over 95,000 clones, about 70% of which show up once; roughly 23% is in the top ten. The specimen was memory CD8+ T cells sorted from blood. This sample's subset: CD45RO+ cells pooled with CCR7-negative TemRA cells. The receptors were sampled from a woman between 25 and 40 years old in good health.

This rearrangement joins TRBV27 to TRBJ2-1, with unresolved D. Per the germline V gene, CDR1 is MNHEY and CDR2 is SMNVEV (reference sequence). CDR3 length equals 15 residues. Trimming removed 6 bases from V and 3 bases from J, with 15 bases in between. For the CDR3, the DNA is TGTGCCAGCAGCCCTTTCCCAGCACACTACAATGAGCAGTTCTTC. Translated, it gives CASSPFPAHYNEQFF.

The V gene is TRBV6-4, the J gene TRBJ2-3; perhaps D is TRBD1 or TRBD2 (5 bases each). The V and J ends lost 0 bases and 5 bases respectively, with 15 bases between them. The CDR3 is 16 amino acids. The germline gives CDR1 MRHNA, CDR2 SNTAGT. This CDR3 reads CASSDSGAGGLDTQYF. In nucleotides, the CDR3 is TGTGCCAGCAGTGACTCCGGGGCAGGAGGTTTAGATACGCAGTATTTT.

The CDR3 region is CAWKLLQGASNEQFF. CDR3 sequence (DNA): TGTGCCTGGAAATTGTTACAGGGGGCAAGCAATGAGCAGTTCTTC. The chain recombines TRBV30 with TRBJ2-1, with 9 bases that match TRBD1. The CDR3 has 15 residues. The V gene's germline CDR1 is GTSNPN and CDR2 SVGIG (reference sequence). J was trimmed by 6 bases and V by 4 bases; bases with no gene match: 10.

This chain connects TRBV19 to TRBJ2-5; tentatively, D is TRBD2 (6 bases). The J call is doubtful: the DNA matches TRBJ2-7 better. Germline CDR1 is LNHDA and CDR2 is SQIVND (reference sequence). This CDR3 has 12 residues. The CDR3 DNA follows: TGTGCCAGCAGGGACTCCCTCCGCGAGCAGTACTTC. Its protein product is CASRDSLREQYF.

The CDR3 loop is CSVLWPGTEAFF. The CDR3 bases are TGCAGCGTTCTATGGCCTGGCACTGAAGCTTTCTTT. This chain joins TRBV29-1 and TRBJ1-1; D not certain. Germline V lookup: CDR1 SQVTM, CDR2 ANQGSEA. The CDR3 loop spans 12 amino acids. V was cut by 5 bases and J by 4 bases, with 11 bases left in between.

The rearrangement links TRBV19 to TRBJ1-4; D is perhaps TRBD1 (5 bases). The germline V and J ends were trimmed by 7 bases and 8 bases, with 20 bases remaining between them. The germline gives CDR1 LNHDA, CDR2 SQIVND (reference sequence). CDR3 length: 15 residues. CDR3 sequence (DNA): TGTGCCAGTACCGCCTTCGGGGCTGCACGGGAAAAACTGTTTTTT. This sequence encodes CASTAFGAAREKLFF.

The V and J genes are TRBV7-9 and TRBJ2-7, with 7 bases aligning to TRBD2. V was clipped by 5 bases and J by 3 bases; unmatched bases: 7. CDR3 length equals 14 residues. Germline values: CDR1 SEHNR, CDR2 FQNEAQ (reference sequence). CDR3 DNA: TGTGCCAGCAGCCCCGGGACTACACACTACGAGCAGTACTTC. Its protein product is CASSPGTTHYEQYF.

The V gene is TRBV25-1, the J gene TRBJ2-3; 8 nucleotides align to TRBD2. Germline V gene sequence: CDR1 MGHDK, CDR2 SYGVNS. Trimming removed 4 bases from V and 3 bases from J; junction bases left unmatched: 12. This CDR3 has 17 amino acids. CDR3 amino acids: CASSAWLAGLYTDTQYF. CDR3 in DNA: TGTGCCAGCAGTGCTTGGCTAGCGGGCTTGTATACAGATACGCAGTATTTT.

This rearrangement joins TRBV27 to TRBJ2-7, with 14 bases lining up with TRBD2. V shed 4 bases and J 4 bases; nucleotides not matched to a gene: 6. Germline CDR1 reads MNHEY; CDR2 reads SMNVEV (reference sequence). This CDR3 region has 16 residues. CDR3 coding DNA: TGTGCCAGCAGTTCGGGGACTAGCGGGAGTGGATACGAGCAGTACTTC. Amino acids: CASSSGTSGSGYEQYF.

Only a few counts were recorded for this clone. The gene calls are TRBV27 and TRBJ2-6; TRBD2 matches at 7 bases. The length of the CDR3 is 14 residues. The junction had 4 bases not matched to a gene; V was cut back by 8 bases and J by 3 bases. CDR1 and CDR2 (germline): MNHEY, SMNVEV (reference sequence). The CDR3, as DNA: TGTGCCAGCGGACGGGGGGATGGGGCCAACGTCCTGACTTTC. Its translation: CASGRGDGANVLTF.

V is TRBV27 and J is TRBJ1-4; D is perhaps TRBD1 (6 bases). Trimming left V 6 bases short and J 0 bases short, with 23 bases between. This CDR3 has 19 amino acids. In germline, CDR1 is MNHEY, CDR2 SMNVEV (reference sequence). The CDR3 spells CASRPQPGHKTSTNEKLFF. Written as DNA, the CDR3 is TGTGCCAGCAGACCGCAGCCGGGACACAAGACCTCAACTAATGAAAAACTGTTTTTT.

V is TRBV15 and J is TRBJ2-6; no definite D call. V was cut by 0 bases and J by 0 bases, with 6 bases left in between. Germline CDR1 and CDR2: LNHNV and YYDKDF (reference sequence). CDR3 size: 16 residues. The CDR3, as DNA: TGTGCCACCAGCAGAGACAAAGACTCTGGGGCCAACGTCCTGACTTTC. It translates to CATSRDKDSGANVLTF.

This clone was counted only a few times. This chain uses TRBV29-1 with TRBJ2-4, with 7 bases aligning to TRBD2. Germline CDR1 SQVTM, CDR2 ANQGSEA. This CDR3 comprises 12 residues. Trimming cost V 4 bases and J 6 bases; bases outside gene matches: 3. The DNA of the CDR3 is TGCAGCGTTGCCAGGGAGGGAAACATTCAGTACTTC. This translates into CSVAREGNIQYF.

V is TRBV27 and J is TRBJ2-1; a possible D gene is TRBD2 (5 bases). V was shortened by 7 bases and J by 1 base, with 8 bases between the two germline ends. Germline CDR1 is MNHEY and CDR2 is SMNVEV (reference sequence). The length of the CDR3 is 13 residues. CDR3 in DNA: TGTGCCAGCACCGGGAAGTCCTACAATGAGCAGTTCTTC. Residues: CASTGKSYNEQFF.

Points on this clone: At one boundary the junction diverges from the germline segment, which might be a read error. The rearrangement links TRBV19 to TRBJ2-3; D is perhaps TRBD2 (5 bases). The CDR3 sequence is 14 residues long. CDR1 LNHDA and CDR2 SQIVND come from the germline V gene (reference sequence). CDR3 residues: CASSLDYHTDTQYF. CDR3 DNA sequence: TGTGCCAGTAGTTTAGACTACCACACAGATACGCAGTATTTT.

The V and J genes are TRBV10-3 and TRBJ2-2, with no clear D. The CDR3 covers 12 residues. Germline V gene lookup returns CDR1 ENHRY and CDR2 SYGVKD. V shed 7 bases and J shed 8 bases, with 11 bases lying between them. Here the CDR3 reads CAITASWGELFF. CDR3 sequence (DNA): TGTGCCATCACCGCTAGTTGGGGGGAGCTGTTTTTT.

The V gene is TRBV21-1, the J gene TRBJ2-4. TRBV21-1 is an annotated pseudogene. The length of the CDR3 is 17 residues. DNA of the CDR3: TGTGCCAGCAGCAGAGCGCCGGGCCGCGAAGCCAAAAACATTCAGTACTTC. This gives the protein CASSRAPGREAKNIQYF.

This rearrangement joins TRBV7-9 to TRBJ2-7; D uncertain. Per germline, CDR1 SEHNR and CDR2 FQNEAQ (reference sequence). The germline V and J ends were trimmed by 5 bases and 5 bases, with 19 bases remaining between them. This CDR3 contains 15 residues. The CDR3 region has the DNA TGTGCCAGCAGCACCCGGGCCCCGCCTAGGAACGAGCAGTACTTC. Translation: CASSTRAPPRNEQYF.

V is TRBV11-2 and J is TRBJ2-5; TRBD1 agrees at 7 bases. CDR3 length: 19 residues. V trimming: 1 base; J trimming: 5 bases; junction bases outside the gene matches: 19. Germline V CDR1 and CDR2: SGHAT, FQNNGV. As DNA, the CDR3 is TGTGCCAGCAGCTTAGTGGTGGGTTGGGGCAGGGGGAAAACGGAGACCCAGTACTTC. Its protein is CASSLVVGWGRGKTETQYF.

This chain links TRBV13 with TRBJ2-5; TRBD1 or TRBD2 may be the D gene (5 bases each). CDR3 length: 14 amino acids. The V end was cut by 3 bases, the J end by 5 bases, with 13 bases between. Looked up from germline, CDR1 is PRHDT and CDR2 is FYEKMQ (reference sequence). In DNA, the CDR3 is TGTGCCAGCAGCTTGTCTTGGGGGTGGGAGACCCAGTACTTC. Protein: CASSLSWGWETQYF.

This clone appeared a single time. V is TRBV28 and J is TRBJ2-5; D may be TRBD2 (6 bases). The J call is uncertain, as TRBJ2-7 better fits the DNA end. CDR3 length: 14 amino acids. Germline assignment: CDR1 MDHEN and CDR2 SYDVKM. CDR3 amino acids: CASSFPGGLYEQYF. DNA for the CDR3: TGTGCCAGCAGTTTTCCCGGGGGTTTGTACGAGCAGTACTTC.

The rearrangement uses TRBV28 and TRBJ2-3; 11 bases fit TRBD2. Germline V CDR1 and CDR2: MDHEN, SYDVKM. V lost 6 bases to trimming and J lost 2 bases; unmatched junction nucleotides: 16. The CDR3 runs 19 residues. For the CDR3, the DNA is TGTGCCAGCAGCCCCGGGACTAGCGGAGCCTTTTTTATCACAGATACGCAGTATTTT. It codes for CASSPGTSGAFFITDTQYF.

This sequence joins TRBV23-1 and TRBJ2-2; no firm D call. TRBV23-1 is an open reading frame, and its role is uncertain. The CDR3 sequence is 19 residues long. The V end lost 0 bases, the J end lost 0 bases, and 17 bases lay between the germline ends. CDR3 protein: CASSQSKGWARTNTGELFF. CDR3 bases: TGCGCCAGCAGTCAATCGAAAGGTTGGGCCAGGACGAACACCGGGGAGCTGTTTTTT.

The chain recombines TRBV7-6 with TRBJ2-3; D gene uncertain. Trimming removed 5 bases from V and 2 bases from J, with 17 bases in between. Germline CDR1 reads SGHVS; CDR2 reads FNYEAQ. The CDR3 spans 16 residues. CDR3 in DNA: TGTGCCAGCAGCGCCGTTGTGTCCCTCTACACAGATACGCAGTATTTT. Protein product: CASSAVVSLYTDTQYF. Complete variable domain (other parts from reference TRBV7-6 and TRBJ2-3): GAGVSQSPRYKVTKRGQDVALRCDPISGHVSLYWYRQALGQGPEFLTYFNYEAQQDKSGLPNDRFSAERPEGSISTLTIQRTEQRDSAMYRCASSAVVSLYTDTQYFGPGTRLTVL.